This entry is about one T cell receptor beta chain. The antigen remains unidentified. RNA transcripts served as the template for amplifying TCR beta CDR3 regions. The HTBI set primed first-round TCR CDR3 RT-PCR. Via MiXCR, TCRdb re-called the multiplex PCR reads, giving one row per CDR3 protein. The sample shows fewer than 450,000 distinct CDR3 sequences, about 18% of them seen only once. These data belong to a study of T cells in Graves' hyperthyroidism and ophthalmopathy. Findings and limits, study-wide: Ophthalmopathy, as predicted by the model, came a median roughly 6.5 months after the prediction.

V shed 4 bases and J 5 bases; nucleotides not matched to a gene: 7. CDR1 is KGHDR and CDR2 is SFDVKD in the germline V gene. This CDR3 comprises 16 residues. The V call is TRBV24-1, the J call TRBJ2-1, with 10 bases that match TRBD1. The origin of this receptor is a woman in her 30s with Graves' hyperthyroidism that later progressed to Graves' ophthalmopathy. Sequenced input: blood. Here the CDR3 reads CATSDHGQGGHNEQFF. The CDR3 DNA is TGTGCCACCAGTGACCATGGACAGGGGGGGCACAATGAGCAGTTCTTC.